The next 7 T cell receptor beta chains were all read from a single sample in a study of blood T cell repertoires in COVID-19. Only in-frame clones appear in the TCRdb table, and some are missing; sequencing was by immunoSEQ multiplex PCR. Among 130,000 or so clones listed, about four fifths were seen once. Sequenced input: PBMCs or T cells enriched from blood (not recorded which). The receptor source for this set is a man aged 45-60 years who had recovered from COVID-19.

This chain links TRBV28 with TRBJ1-5; D not resolved. Trimming took 2 bases from V and 11 from J, leaving 7 bases between them. The CDR3 covers 11 residues. CDR1 MDHEN and CDR2 SYDVKM come from the germline V gene. The CDR3 sequence: CASSLPGAQHF. CDR3 DNA: TGTGCCAGCAGTTTACCGGGAGCCCAGCATTTT.

Remarks on this clone: The germline gene is not matched at one end of the junction; a read error may be the cause. The chain joins TRBV15 to TRBJ1-1; 9 bases fit TRBD1. The CDR3 has 16 amino acids. Germline assignment: CDR1 LNHNV and CDR2 YYDKDF (reference sequence). In DNA, the CDR3 is TGTGCCACCAGCAGAGGGCATGGGACAGGGAACTCTGAAGCTTTCTTT. This gives the protein CATSRGHGTGNSEAFF.

This sequence joins TRBV12-3 or TRBV12-4 and TRBJ1-5; D is possibly TRBD1 (5 bases). CDR3 size: 13 residues. V was cut by 7 bases and J by 2 bases, with 9 bases left in between. CDR3 sequence (DNA): TGTGCCAGCACCCTAGGGGGCAATCAGCCCCAGCATTTT. Encoded protein: CASTLGGNQPQHF.

The chain is built from TRBV4-1 and TRBJ2-3, with D maybe TRBD2 (6 bases). Germline CDR1 reads MGHRA; CDR2 reads YSYEKL. The V end was cut by 1 base, the J end by 1 base, with 15 bases between. This CDR3 is 17 amino acids long. In DNA, the CDR3 is TGCGCCAGCAGCCAAGGGAGGGACCCAGCACGCACAGATACGCAGTATTTT. Amino acids: CASSQGRDPARTDTQYF.

This chain uses TRBV9 with TRBJ1-5, with 7 bases matching TRBD1. Germline V gives CDR1 SGDLS, CDR2 YYNGEE. CDR3 length: 16 residues. Unmatched junction bases numbered 13, after V lost 1 base and J lost 9 bases. The CDR3 spells CASSVTQRGQRGPQHF. CDR3 bases: TGTGCCAGCAGCGTAACACAGAGGGGACAGCGCGGGCCCCAGCATTTT. Drawing the rest from reference TRBV9 and TRBJ1-5, the complete variable domain is DSGVTQTPKHLITATGQRVTLRCSPRSGDLSVYWYQQSLDQGLQFLIQYYNGEERAKGNILERFSAQQFPDLHSELNLSSLELGDSALYFCASSVTQRGQRGPQHFGDGTRLSIL.

V is TRBV13 and J is TRBJ1-6; D unclear. Germline V gives CDR1 PRHDT, CDR2 FYEKMQ (reference sequence). The CDR3 runs 15 residues. Trimming left V 1 base short and J 8 bases short, with 12 bases between. The CDR3 spells CASSLERALDSPLHF. CDR3 coding DNA: TGTGCCAGCAGCTTAGAGAGGGCTCTGGATTCACCCCTCCACTTT.

CDR3 region: CASSTWGTSNQPQHF. The CDR3 DNA reads TGTGCCAGCAGTACATGGGGGACAAGCAATCAGCCCCAGCATTTT. The chain joins TRBV2 to TRBJ1-5; possibly TRBD1 for D (6 bases). The CDR3 is made up of 15 amino acids. Germline V lookup: CDR1 SNHLY, CDR2 FYNNEI. Trimming left V 5 bases short and J 1 base short, with 12 bases between.